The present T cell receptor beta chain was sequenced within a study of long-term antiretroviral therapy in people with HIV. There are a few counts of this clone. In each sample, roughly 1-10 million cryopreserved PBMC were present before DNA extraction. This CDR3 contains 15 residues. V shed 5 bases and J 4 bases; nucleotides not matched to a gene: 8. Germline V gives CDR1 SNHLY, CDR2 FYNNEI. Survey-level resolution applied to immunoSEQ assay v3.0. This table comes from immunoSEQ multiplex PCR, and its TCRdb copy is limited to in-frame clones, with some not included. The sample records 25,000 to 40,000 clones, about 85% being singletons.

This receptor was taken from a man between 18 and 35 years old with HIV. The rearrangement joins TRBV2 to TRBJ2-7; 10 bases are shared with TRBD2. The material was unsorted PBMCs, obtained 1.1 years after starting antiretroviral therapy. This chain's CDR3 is CASSYLGLAAYEQYF. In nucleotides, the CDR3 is TGTGCCAGCAGTTACCTCGGACTAGCGGCGTACGAGCAGTACTTC.